The 26 T cell receptor beta chains presented below share a single source sample, sequenced in a study of blood T cell repertoires in COVID-19 (dated by TCRdb to about 2020). Library preparation employed the immunoSEQ multiplex PCR assay. Here the immuneACCESS table is served through TCRdb, limited to in-frame sequences with V and J called. Missing clones are a known gap in these copies; in checked studies unresolved V genes cover under half, and the rest lacks a known reason. The sample contains tens of thousands of clones, about 80% of them found a single time. Approximately 20% of the sample lies in the top ten. Sequenced: peripheral blood. The receptors were sampled from a man over 45 with active or convalescent COVID-19.

The chain couples TRBV27 to TRBJ1-2; D is uncertain. This CDR3 has 14 residues. Germline-derived CDR1 and CDR2 are MNHEY and SMNVEV (reference sequence). Trimming removed 5 bases at V and 6 bases at J, with 16 bases between. The CDR3 reads CASSAGLGWDGYTF. The CDR3 DNA reads as TGTGCCAGCAGTGCCGGACTCGGGTGGGATGGCTACACCTTC.

The chain carries TRBV5-4 and TRBJ2-7; D possibly corresponds to TRBD2 (6 bases). CDR1 is SGHNT and CDR2 is YYREEE in the germline V gene (reference sequence). The CDR3 has 13 residues. Trimming cost V 4 bases and J 3 bases, with 11 bases left between them. The DNA for the CDR3 is TGTGCCAGCAGCCCGGGAGCAGGCTACGAGCAGTACTTC. Translated: CASSPGAGYEQYF.

V is TRBV5-1 and J is TRBJ2-5, with TRBD2 as a possible D gene (5 bases). Per the germline V gene, CDR1 is SGHRS and CDR2 is YFSETQ. The CDR3 consists of 13 residues. The V and J ends lost 0 bases and 2 bases respectively, with 5 bases between them. The CDR3 region has the DNA TGCGCCAGCAGCTTGGGAGGGCAAGAGACCCAGTACTTC. Translation: CASSLGGQETQYF.

The chain carries TRBV7-9 and TRBJ2-1, with 8 bases lining up with TRBD2. The CDR3 loop spans 16 amino acids. Germline-derived CDR1 and CDR2 are SEHNR and FQNEAQ (reference sequence). Trimming cost V 5 bases and J 2 bases; bases outside gene matches: 8. The CDR3 spells CASSARGAGAYNEQFF. CDR3 DNA: TGTGCCAGCAGCGCCCGCGGAGCGGGAGCCTACAATGAGCAGTTCTTC. Drawing the rest from reference TRBV7-9 and TRBJ2-1, the complete variable domain is DTGVSQNPRHKITKRGQNVTFRCDPISEHNRLYWYRQTLGQGPEFLTYFQNEAQLEKSRLLSDRFSAERPKGSFSTLEIQRTEQGDSAMYLCASSARGAGAYNEQFFGPGTRLTVL.

The chain is built from TRBV9 and TRBJ2-1; 11 nucleotides align to TRBD2. Germline CDR1 is SGDLS and CDR2 is YYNGEE. The CDR3 is 14 amino acids. Trimming took 5 bases from V and 13 from J; bases not matched to a gene: 11. CDR3 DNA sequence: TGTGCCAGCAGTTCTCCGGGACTAGCGGCTCTCCAGTTCTTC. This codes for CASSSPGLAALQFF. Variable domain in full (rest from reference TRBV9 and TRBJ2-1): DSGVTQTPKHLITATGQRVTLRCSPRSGDLSVYWYQQSLDQGLQFLIQYYNGEERAKGNILERFSAQQFPDLHSELNLSSLELGDSALYFCASSSPGLAALQFFGPGTRLTVL.

The CDR3, as DNA: TGTGCCAGCAGCGAGGCCGGGACAGGGGGCTACGAGCAGTACTTC. This encodes CASSEAGTGGYEQYF. The chain combines TRBV9 with TRBJ2-7; TRBD1 aligns across 11 bases. The germline gives CDR1 SGDLS, CDR2 YYNGEE. The CDR3 spans 15 residues. After removal of 3 bases from V and 3 bases from J, the junction contained 5 bases not matched to a gene.

The chain employs TRBV15 and TRBJ1-2; maybe TRBD1 (6 bases). Germline loops: CDR1 LNHNV, CDR2 YYDKDF (reference sequence). V was pared by 0 bases and J by 4 bases, with 12 bases between. This CDR3 has 15 amino acids. The CDR3 DNA reads as TGTGCCACCAGCAGAGATGCGATGGGGGCCTATGGCTACACCTTC. Translating it yields CATSRDAMGAYGYTF.

The chain combines TRBV9 with TRBJ2-3; 8 nucleotides line up with TRBD2. V trimming: 3 bases; J trimming: 1 base; junction bases outside the gene matches: 4. The CDR3 contains 15 residues. The germline V gene has CDR1 SGDLS and CDR2 YYNGEE. The CDR3 nucleotides are TGTGCCAGCAGCGCTCTACTAGCGGGCACAGATACGCAGTATTTT. It translates to CASSALLAGTDTQYF.

The chain carries TRBV2 and TRBJ1-5; no firm D call. The CDR3 is 13 residues long. Germline CDR1 SNHLY, CDR2 FYNNEI. The ends were cut back, 7 bases at V and 1 base at J, with 8 bases in the middle. CDR3 residues: CASTSASNQPQHF. CDR3 coding DNA: TGTGCCAGCACCAGCGCCAGCAATCAGCCCCAGCATTTT.

V gene TRBV5-6 combines with J gene TRBJ1-2; possible D gene TRBD1, 5 bases. Germline loops: CDR1 SGHDT, CDR2 YYEEEE. The CDR3 has 14 amino acids. The V end was cut by 2 bases, the J end by 4 bases, with 12 bases between. The CDR3 here is CASSFGGDGYGYTF. CDR3 in DNA: TGTGCCAGCAGCTTTGGAGGGGACGGCTATGGCTACACCTTC.

The chain is built from TRBV2 and TRBJ1-2; D is undetermined. CDR3 length: 16 residues. Per germline, CDR1 SNHLY and CDR2 FYNNEI. V lost 5 bases, J lost 5 bases, and 21 bases lay in between. The CDR3 here is CASSPGNKRDIYGYTF. Here the CDR3 DNA reads TGTGCCAGCAGTCCGGGGAACAAGCGTGACATTTATGGCTACACCTTC. Full variable domain (remainder filled in from reference TRBV2 and TRBJ1-2): EPEVTQTPSHQVTQMGQEVILRCVPISNHLYFYWYRQILGQKVEFLVSFYNNEISEKSEIFDDQFSVERPDGSNFTLKIRSTKLEDSAMYFCASSPGNKRDIYGYTFGSGTRLTVV.

V is TRBV30 and J is TRBJ2-3; 10 bases fit TRBD2. V lost 1 base to trimming and J lost 4 bases; unmatched junction nucleotides: 2. Germline CDR1 reads GTSNPN; CDR2 reads SVGIG (reference sequence). The CDR3 runs to 14 residues. Here the CDR3 reads CAWSDSGGSDTQYF. The CDR3 region has the DNA TGTGCCTGGAGTGATAGCGGGGGGTCAGATACGCAGTATTTT.

The chain uses TRBV7-3 and TRBJ2-1; no clear D gene. Germline V CDR1 and CDR2: SGHTA, FQGTGA. Trimming shortened V by 2 bases and J by 3 bases, and 11 bases separated the two germline ends. The CDR3 runs 15 residues. This CDR3 reads CASSLERNNYNEQFF. The DNA of the CDR3 is TGTGCCAGCAGCTTAGAGCGCAACAACTACAATGAGCAGTTCTTC.

The chain carries TRBV9 and TRBJ1-3; D remains unclear. The CDR3 runs to 15 residues. The germline V gene has CDR1 SGDLS and CDR2 YYNGEE. The ends were cut back, 4 bases at V and 6 bases at J, with 17 bases in the middle. CDR3 coding DNA: TGTGCCAGCAGCCTGTCCGTCGGGTTTGAAAACACCATATATTTT. This translates into CASSLSVGFENTIYF.

This sequence joins TRBV6-5 and TRBJ2-1; 7 positions match TRBD1. V dropped 7 bases and J dropped 8; count of bases not matched to a gene: 5. CDR1 MNHEY and CDR2 SVGAGI come from the germline V gene. The CDR3 runs 12 residues. CDR3 DNA: TGTGCCAGCAATCCGACAGGGTATGAGCAGTTCTTC. Its protein is CASNPTGYEQFF.

J is TRBJ2-2 and V is TRBV4-2; TRBD2 matches 10 bases. CDR3 length: 17 residues. J lost 5 bases, V lost 0 bases, and 6 bases had no gene match. Germline lookup yields CDR1 LGHNA and CDR2 YNFKEQ. The CDR3 DNA sequence: TGTGCCAGCAGCCAAGACCAAGCGGGGGGGCGTACCGGGGAGCTGTTTTTT. This codes for CASSQDQAGGRTGELFF.

The chain couples TRBV7-3 to TRBJ2-7; unclear D gene. The CDR3 is made up of 15 amino acids. Deletions cut 0 bases from V and 3 bases from J, with 12 bases between. The germline CDR1 and CDR2 sequences are SGHTA and FQGTGA. CDR3 coding DNA: TGTGCCAGCAGCTTAACCGCCAGTGATTACTACGAGCAGTACTTC. Translating it yields CASSLTASDYYEQYF.

The chain employs TRBV5-1 and TRBJ2-1; 10 nucleotides line up with TRBD2. This CDR3 has 15 amino acids. Germline V gene lookup returns CDR1 SGHRS and CDR2 YFSETQ. V lost 5 bases and J lost 7; bases outside the gene matches: 9. The CDR3 DNA reads as TGCGCCAGCAGTTTAGCGGGAGGACGGGTAAATGAGCAGTTCTTC. Its protein is CASSLAGGRVNEQFF.

This rearrangement joins TRBV5-6 to TRBJ2-5, with TRBD2 as a possible D gene (5 bases). Trimming took off 0 bases at V and 5 bases at J, with 8 bases between the two ends. This CDR3 region has 13 residues. Germline CDR1 is SGHDT and CDR2 is YYEEEE. The DNA for the CDR3 is TGTGCCAGCAGCTTGGCTAGCATGGAGACCCAGTACTTC. Encoded protein: CASSLASMETQYF.

J is TRBJ2-7 and V is TRBV15, with D perhaps TRBD1 (6 bases). CDR1 is LNHNV and CDR2 is YYDKDF in the germline V gene (reference sequence). This CDR3 contains 15 residues. V lost 5 bases to trimming and J lost 2 bases, with 16 bases between them. The DNA of the CDR3 is TGTGCCACCAGCGCCCGAGGGGACACGCCCTACGAGCAGTACTTC. This encodes CATSARGDTPYEQYF. The variable domain in full, with the rest retrieved from reference TRBV15 and TRBJ2-7, is DAMVIQNPRYQVTQFGKPVTLSCSQTLNHNVMYWYQQKSSQAPKLLFHYYDKDFNNEADTPDNFQSRRPNTSFCFLDIRSPGLGDTAMYLCATSARGDTPYEQYFGPGTRLTVT.

The gene calls are TRBV6-5 and TRBJ1-6; weak D call: TRBD1 (6 bases). Germline CDR1 MNHEY, CDR2 SVGAGI. V was trimmed by 5 bases and J by 12 bases, leaving 20 bases between them. CDR3 size: 15 residues. In DNA form, the CDR3 reads TGTGCCAGCAGTCAGGGGCAGGCGGATAATCGACCCCTCCACTTT. Protein sequence: CASSQGQADNRPLHF.

The rearrangement links TRBV5-1 to TRBJ1-6; 9 bases are a match to TRBD1. The CDR3 length is 16 residues. Losses at the gene ends were 4 bases for V and 18 bases for J; bases not matched to a gene: 20. Germline V lookup: CDR1 SGHRS, CDR2 YFSETQ. The CDR3 protein is CASSLAPWDREGVYHF. CDR3 nucleotides: TGCGCCAGCAGCCTCGCCCCCTGGGACAGGGAGGGCGTCTACCACTTT.

This sequence joins TRBV7-2 and TRBJ2-1; tentative D call: TRBD2 (6 bases). The CDR3 has 15 residues. V was trimmed by 0 bases and J by 5 bases, leaving 11 bases between them. Germline V gene data show CDR1 as SGHTA and CDR2 as FQGNSA. The CDR3 DNA sequence: TGTGCCAGCAGCTTAGCGGGACTGGTAAACAATGAGCAGTTCTTC. Translating it yields CASSLAGLVNNEQFF.

The chain carries TRBV11-2 and TRBJ1-5; no clear D. The germline V gene encodes CDR1 SGHAT and CDR2 FQNNGV. This CDR3 has 16 amino acids. Trimming removed 1 base at V and 6 bases at J, with 16 bases between. For the CDR3, the DNA is TGTGCCAGCAGCTTAGTATCGGGTCGCGAGGGTCAGCCCCAGCATTTT. Encoded protein: CASSLVSGREGQPQHF.

V gene TRBV3-1 (or the pseudogene TRBV3-2) combines with J gene TRBJ1-2; the D is unclear. Between the trimmed V and J ends, which lost 2 bases and 4 bases, there was a span of 11 bases. The CDR3 covers 14 residues. Germline CDR1 LGHDT, CDR2 YNNKEL (reference sequence). The chain's CDR3 is CASSQYVGLYGYTF. CDR3 bases: TGTGCCAGCAGCCAATACGTAGGACTCTATGGCTACACCTTC.

The chain combines TRBV24-1 with TRBJ1-6; D uncertain. The CDR3 length is 13 residues. Germline V gene sequence: CDR1 KGHDR, CDR2 SFDVKD. The V and J ends lost 12 bases and 4 bases respectively, with 12 bases between them. CDR3 sequence reads: CAPLKEYNSPLHF. CDR3 bases: TGTGCCCCCTTAAAGGAGTATAATTCACCCCTCCACTTT.